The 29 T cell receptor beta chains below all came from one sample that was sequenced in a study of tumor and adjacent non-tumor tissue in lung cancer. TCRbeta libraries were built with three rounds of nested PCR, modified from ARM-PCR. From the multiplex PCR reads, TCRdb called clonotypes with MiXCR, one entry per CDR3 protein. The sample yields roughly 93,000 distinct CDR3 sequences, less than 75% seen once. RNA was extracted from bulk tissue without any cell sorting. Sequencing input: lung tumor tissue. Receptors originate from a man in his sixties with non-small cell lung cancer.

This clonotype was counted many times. The CDR3 nucleotides read TGTGCCAGCAGTTTATTTCGTGACAGGGGAAGGTTTAGTGAGCAGTTCTTC. Translated: CASSLFRDRGRFSEQFF. This chain joins TRBV28 and TRBJ2-1, with 8 bases fitting TRBD1. V shed 1 base, J shed 9 bases, and the junction held 14 bases outside the gene matches. CDR3 length: 17 amino acids. Germline V lookup: CDR1 MDHEN, CDR2 SYDVKM.

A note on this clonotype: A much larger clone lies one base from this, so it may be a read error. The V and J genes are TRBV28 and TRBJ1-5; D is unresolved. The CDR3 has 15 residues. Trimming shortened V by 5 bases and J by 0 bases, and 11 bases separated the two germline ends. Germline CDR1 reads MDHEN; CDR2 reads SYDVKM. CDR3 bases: TGTGCCAGCAGTGAACCAGTGGGTAGCAATCAGCCCCAGCATTTT. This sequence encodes CASSEPVGSNQPQHF.

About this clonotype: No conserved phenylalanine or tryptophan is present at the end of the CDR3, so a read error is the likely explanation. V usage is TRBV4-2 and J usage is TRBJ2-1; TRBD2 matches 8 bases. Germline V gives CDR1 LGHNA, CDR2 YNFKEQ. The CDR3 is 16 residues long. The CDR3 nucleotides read TGTGCCAGCAGCCACGTAAGCGGGAGCTCCTATAATGAGCAGTTCTCC. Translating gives CASSHVSGSSYNEQFS.

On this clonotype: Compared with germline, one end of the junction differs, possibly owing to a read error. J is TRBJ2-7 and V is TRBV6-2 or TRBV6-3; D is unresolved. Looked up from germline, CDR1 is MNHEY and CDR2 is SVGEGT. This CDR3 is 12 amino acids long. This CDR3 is CASTYPNYERYF. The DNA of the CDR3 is TGTGCCAGCACTTACCCCAACTACGAGCGGTACTTC.

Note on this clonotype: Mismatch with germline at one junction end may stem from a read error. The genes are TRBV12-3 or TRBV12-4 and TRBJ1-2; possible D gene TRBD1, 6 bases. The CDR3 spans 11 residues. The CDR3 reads CVSRPSGGHTF. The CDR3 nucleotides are TGTGTCAGCCGACCGTCGGGGGGCCACACCTTC.

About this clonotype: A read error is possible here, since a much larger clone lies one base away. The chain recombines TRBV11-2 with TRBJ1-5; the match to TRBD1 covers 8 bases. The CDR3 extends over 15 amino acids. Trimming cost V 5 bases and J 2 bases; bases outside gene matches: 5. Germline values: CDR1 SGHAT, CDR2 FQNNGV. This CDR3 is CASSADRGRNQPQHF. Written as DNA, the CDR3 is TGTGCCAGCAGCGCCGACAGGGGTCGCAATCAGCCCCAGCATTTT. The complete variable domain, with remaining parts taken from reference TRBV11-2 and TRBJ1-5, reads EAGVAQSPRYKIIEKRQSVAFWCNPISGHATLYWYQQILGQGPKLLIQFQNNGVVDDSQLPKDRFSAERLKGVDSTLKIQPAKLEDSAVYLCASSADRGRNQPQHFGDGTRLSIL.

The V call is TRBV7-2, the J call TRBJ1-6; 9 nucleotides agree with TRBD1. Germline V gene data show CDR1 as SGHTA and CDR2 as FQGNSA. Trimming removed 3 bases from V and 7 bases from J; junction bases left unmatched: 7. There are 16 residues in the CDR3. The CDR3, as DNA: TGTGCCAGCAGCTTCGGGACAGGGCTTTTAAATTCACCCCTCCACTTT. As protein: CASSFGTGLLNSPLHF.

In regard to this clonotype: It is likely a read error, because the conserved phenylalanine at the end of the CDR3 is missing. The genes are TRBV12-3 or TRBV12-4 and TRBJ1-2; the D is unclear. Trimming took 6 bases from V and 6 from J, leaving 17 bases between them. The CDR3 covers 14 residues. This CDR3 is CASSYREQSNGYTL. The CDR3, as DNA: TGTGCCAGCAGCTATCGCGAACAGTCGAATGGCTACACCCTC.

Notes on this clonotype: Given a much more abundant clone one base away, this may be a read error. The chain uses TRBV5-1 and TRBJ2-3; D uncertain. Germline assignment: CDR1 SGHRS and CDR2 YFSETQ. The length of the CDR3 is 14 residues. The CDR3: CSSSLLSVTDTQYF. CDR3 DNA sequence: TGCTCCAGCAGCTTGTTGTCAGTTACAGATACGCAGTATTTT.

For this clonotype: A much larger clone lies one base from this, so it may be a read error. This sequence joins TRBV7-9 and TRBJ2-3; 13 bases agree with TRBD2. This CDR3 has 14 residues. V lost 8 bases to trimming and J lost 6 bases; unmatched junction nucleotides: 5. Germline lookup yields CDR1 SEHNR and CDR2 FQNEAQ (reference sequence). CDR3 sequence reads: CASRGLAGVDTQYF. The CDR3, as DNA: TGTGCCAGCCGCGGACTAGCGGGAGTGGATACGCAGTATTTT.

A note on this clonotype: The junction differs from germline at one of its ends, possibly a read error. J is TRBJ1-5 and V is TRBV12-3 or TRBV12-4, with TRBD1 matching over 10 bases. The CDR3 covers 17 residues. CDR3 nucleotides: TGTGCCAGCAGTTTATTGACAGGGGGCAATAGCAATCAGCCCCACTATTTT. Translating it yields CASSLLTGGNSNQPHYF.

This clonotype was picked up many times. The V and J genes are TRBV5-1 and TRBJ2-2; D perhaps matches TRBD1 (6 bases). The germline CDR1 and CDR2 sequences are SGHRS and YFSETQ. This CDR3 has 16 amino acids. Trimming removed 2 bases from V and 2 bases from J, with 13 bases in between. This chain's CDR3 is CASSLIGGQNTGELFF. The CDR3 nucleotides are TGCGCCAGCAGCTTAATAGGGGGACAAAACACCGGGGAGCTGTTTTTT.

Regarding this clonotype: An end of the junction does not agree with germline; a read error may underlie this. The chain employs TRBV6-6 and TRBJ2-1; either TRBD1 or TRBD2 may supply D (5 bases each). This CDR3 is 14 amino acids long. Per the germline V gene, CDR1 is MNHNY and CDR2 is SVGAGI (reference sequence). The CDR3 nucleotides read TGTGTCAGCAGTTCTCTATCAGGGTGGACTGAGCAGTCCTTC. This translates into CVSSSLSGWTEQSF.

The CDR3 loop is CASSDSRPRGQGSNEQFF. In DNA, the CDR3 is TGTGCCAGCAGTGACTCGCGTCCCCGGGGACAGGGATCCAATGAGCAGTTCTTC. The chain links TRBV6-4 to TRBJ2-1; 9 bases fit TRBD1. The CDR3 has 18 residues. Germline CDR1 MRHNA, CDR2 SNTAGT. With V trimmed by 0 bases and J by 6 bases, 12 bases remained unmatched.

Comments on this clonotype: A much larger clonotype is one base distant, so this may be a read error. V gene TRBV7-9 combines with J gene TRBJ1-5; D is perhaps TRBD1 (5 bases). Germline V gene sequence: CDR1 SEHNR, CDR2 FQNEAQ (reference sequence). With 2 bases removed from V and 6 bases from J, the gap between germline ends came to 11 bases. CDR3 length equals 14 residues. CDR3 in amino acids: CASSLPWGSQPQHF. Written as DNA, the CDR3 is TGTGCCAGCAGCTTACCCTGGGGCAGTCAGCCCCAGCATTTT.

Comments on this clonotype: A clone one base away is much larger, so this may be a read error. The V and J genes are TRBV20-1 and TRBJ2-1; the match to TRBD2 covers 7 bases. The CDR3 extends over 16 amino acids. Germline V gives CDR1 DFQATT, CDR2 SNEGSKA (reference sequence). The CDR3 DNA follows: TGCAGTGCTAGAGATATCTCTCAGCGGGGTTACAATGGGCAGTTCTTC. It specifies CSARDISQRGYNGQFF.

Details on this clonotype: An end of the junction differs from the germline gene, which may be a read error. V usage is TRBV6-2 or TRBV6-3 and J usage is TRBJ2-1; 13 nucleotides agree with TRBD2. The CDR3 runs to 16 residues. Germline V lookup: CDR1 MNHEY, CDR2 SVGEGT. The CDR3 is CTSTWGLAGLFYEQFF. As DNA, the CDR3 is TGTACCAGCACTTGGGGACTAGCGGGACTTTTCTATGAGCAGTTCTTC.

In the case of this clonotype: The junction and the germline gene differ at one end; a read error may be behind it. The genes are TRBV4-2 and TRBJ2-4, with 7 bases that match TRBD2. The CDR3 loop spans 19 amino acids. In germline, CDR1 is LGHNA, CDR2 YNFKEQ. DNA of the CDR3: TGTGGCAGCAGCCTAGCGCAGGCTAGCGGATCATTAGCCAAAAGCATTCAGTACTTC. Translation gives CGSSLAQASGSLAKSIQYF.

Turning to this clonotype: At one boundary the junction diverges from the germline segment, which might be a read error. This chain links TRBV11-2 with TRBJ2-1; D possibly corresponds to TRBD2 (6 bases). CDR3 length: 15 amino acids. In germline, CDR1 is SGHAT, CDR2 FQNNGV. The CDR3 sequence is CASNPHRGMRDEQFF. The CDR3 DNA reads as TGTGCAAGCAACCCGCACCGGGGGATGAGAGATGAGCAGTTCTTC.

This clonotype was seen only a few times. The CDR3 loop is CASSLGGGLTDTQYF. The CDR3 bases are TGTGCCAGCAGCTTAGGTGGGGGACTCACAGATACGCAGTATTTT. This chain uses TRBV11-2 with TRBJ2-3; the D gene is possibly TRBD2 (6 bases). The CDR3 runs 15 residues. Germline V gene lookup returns CDR1 SGHAT and CDR2 FQNNGV. The germline V and J ends were trimmed by 1 base and 2 bases, with 10 bases remaining between them.

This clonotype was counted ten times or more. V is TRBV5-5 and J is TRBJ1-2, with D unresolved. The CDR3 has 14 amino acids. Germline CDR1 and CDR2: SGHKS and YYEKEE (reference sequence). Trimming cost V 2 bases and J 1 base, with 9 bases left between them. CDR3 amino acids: CASSFTENNYGYTF. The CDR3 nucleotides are TGTGCCAGCAGCTTTACGGAGAATAACTATGGCTACACCTTC.

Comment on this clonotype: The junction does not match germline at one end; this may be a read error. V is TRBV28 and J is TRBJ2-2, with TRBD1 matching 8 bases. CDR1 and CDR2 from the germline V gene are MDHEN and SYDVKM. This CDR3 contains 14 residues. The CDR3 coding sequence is TGTGCCAGCTGGGACAGGTCGAACATCGGGGAGCTGTTTTTC. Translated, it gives CASWDRSNIGELFF.

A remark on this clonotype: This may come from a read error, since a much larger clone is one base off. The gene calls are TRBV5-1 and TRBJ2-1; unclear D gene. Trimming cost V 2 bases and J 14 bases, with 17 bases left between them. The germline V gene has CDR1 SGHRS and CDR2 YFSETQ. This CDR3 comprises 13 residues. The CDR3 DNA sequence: TGCGCCAGCAGCTTATGGTCTTCCTCCAGCGAGTTCTTC. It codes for CASSLWSSSSEFF.

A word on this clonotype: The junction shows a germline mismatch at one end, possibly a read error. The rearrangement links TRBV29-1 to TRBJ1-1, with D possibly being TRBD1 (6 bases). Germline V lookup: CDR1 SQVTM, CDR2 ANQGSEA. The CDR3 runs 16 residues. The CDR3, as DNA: TGCAGTGTTGACTGTGCGGATGGGGGCATGAACACTGAAGCTTTCTTT. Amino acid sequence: CSVDCADGGMNTEAFF. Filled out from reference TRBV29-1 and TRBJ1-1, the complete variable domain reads SAVISQKPSRDICQRGTSLTIQCQVDSQVTMMFWYRQQPGQSLTLIATANQGSEATYESGFVIDKFPISRPNLTFSTLTVSNMSPEDSSIYLCSVDCADGGMNTEAFFGQGTRLTVV.

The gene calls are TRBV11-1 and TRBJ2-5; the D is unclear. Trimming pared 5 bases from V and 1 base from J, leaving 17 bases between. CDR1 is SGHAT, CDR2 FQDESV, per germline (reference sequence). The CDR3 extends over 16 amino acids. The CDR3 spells CASSTALPYSQETQYF. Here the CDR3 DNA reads TGTGCCAGCAGCACGGCGCTCCCTTACTCCCAAGAGACCCAGTACTTC.

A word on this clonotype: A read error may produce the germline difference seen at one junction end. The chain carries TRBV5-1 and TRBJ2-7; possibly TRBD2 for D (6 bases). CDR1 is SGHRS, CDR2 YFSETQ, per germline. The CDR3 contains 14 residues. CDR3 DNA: TGCGCCAGCAGCTCCTCCGGGAGAACCGCCGAGCATTACTTC. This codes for CASSSSGRTAEHYF. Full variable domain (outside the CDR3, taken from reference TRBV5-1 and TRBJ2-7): KAGVTQTPRYLIKTRGQQVTLSCSPISGHRSVSWYQQTPGQGLQFLFEYFSETQRNKGNFPGRFSGRQFSNSRSEMNVSTLELGDSALYLCASSSSGRTAEHYFGPGTRLTVT.

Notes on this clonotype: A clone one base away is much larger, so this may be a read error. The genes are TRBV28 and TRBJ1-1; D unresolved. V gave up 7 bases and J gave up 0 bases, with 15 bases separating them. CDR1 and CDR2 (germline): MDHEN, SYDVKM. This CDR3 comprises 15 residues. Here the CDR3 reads CASITQSRMNTEAFF. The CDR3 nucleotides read TGTGCCAGCATCACCCAGAGCAGGATGAACACTGAAGCTTTCTTT.

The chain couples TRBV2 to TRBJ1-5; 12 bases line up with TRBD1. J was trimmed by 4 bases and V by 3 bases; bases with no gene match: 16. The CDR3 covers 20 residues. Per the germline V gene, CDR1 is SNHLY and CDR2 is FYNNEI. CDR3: CASSDPHGTGGMLGNQPQHF. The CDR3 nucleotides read TGTGCCAGCAGTGATCCCCACGGGACAGGGGGCATGTTAGGGAATCAGCCCCAGCATTTT.

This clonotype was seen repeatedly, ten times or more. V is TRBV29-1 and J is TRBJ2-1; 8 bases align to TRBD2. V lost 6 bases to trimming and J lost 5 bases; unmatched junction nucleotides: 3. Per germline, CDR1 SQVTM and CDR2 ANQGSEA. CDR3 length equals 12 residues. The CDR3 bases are TGCAGCGTCCAACTAGCGGACAATGAGCAGTTCTTC. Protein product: CSVQLADNEQFF.